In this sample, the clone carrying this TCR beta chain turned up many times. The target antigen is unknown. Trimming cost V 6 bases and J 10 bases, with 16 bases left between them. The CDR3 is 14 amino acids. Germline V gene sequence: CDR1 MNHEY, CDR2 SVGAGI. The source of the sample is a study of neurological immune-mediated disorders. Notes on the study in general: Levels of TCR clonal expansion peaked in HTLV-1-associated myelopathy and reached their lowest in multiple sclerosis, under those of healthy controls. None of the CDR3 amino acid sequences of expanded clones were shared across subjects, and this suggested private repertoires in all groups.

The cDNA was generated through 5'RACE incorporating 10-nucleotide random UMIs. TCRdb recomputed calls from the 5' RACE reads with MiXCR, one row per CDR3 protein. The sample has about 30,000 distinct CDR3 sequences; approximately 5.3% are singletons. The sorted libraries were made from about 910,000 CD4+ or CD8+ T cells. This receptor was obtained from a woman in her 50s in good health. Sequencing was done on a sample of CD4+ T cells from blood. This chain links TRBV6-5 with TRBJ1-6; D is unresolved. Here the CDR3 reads CASRAGSPMSPLHF. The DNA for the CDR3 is TGTGCCAGCAGAGCCGGCAGTCCGATGTCACCCCTCCACTTT.